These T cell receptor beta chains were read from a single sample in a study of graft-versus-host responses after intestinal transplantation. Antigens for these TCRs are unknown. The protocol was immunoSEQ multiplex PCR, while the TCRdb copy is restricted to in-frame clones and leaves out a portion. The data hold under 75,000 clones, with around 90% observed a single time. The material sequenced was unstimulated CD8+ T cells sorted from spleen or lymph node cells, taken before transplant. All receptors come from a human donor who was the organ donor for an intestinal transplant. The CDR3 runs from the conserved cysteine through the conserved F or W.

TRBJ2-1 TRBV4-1 CASSQDPVIGGTAYNEQFF
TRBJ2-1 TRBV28 CASRSGRALGVNEQFF
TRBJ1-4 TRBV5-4 CASSPDGATNEKLFF
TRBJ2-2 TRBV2 CASSARTGGTGELFF
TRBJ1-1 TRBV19 CASSTTGFAYWFYTEAFF
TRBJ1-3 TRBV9 CASSGEDSGNTIYF
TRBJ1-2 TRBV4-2 CASSQGIQGYYGYTF
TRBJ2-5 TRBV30 CAWSLETQYF
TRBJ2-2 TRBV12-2 CASRPRGGAEEQGGELFF
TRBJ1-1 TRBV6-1 CASSPLQFEAFF
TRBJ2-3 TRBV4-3 CASSHLGQPPQYF
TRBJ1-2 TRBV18 CASSYGQGVMYGYTF
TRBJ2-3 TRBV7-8 CASSSGGGDTQYF
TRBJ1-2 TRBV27 CASSSSGGYTF
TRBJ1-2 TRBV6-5 CASTIGQGAGYGYTF
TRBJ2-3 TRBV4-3 CASSHRSTDTQYF
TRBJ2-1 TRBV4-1 CASTSTGGAGNEQFF
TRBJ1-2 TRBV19 CTSSIVLGEGYTF
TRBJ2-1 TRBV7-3 CASAPGTNNEQFF
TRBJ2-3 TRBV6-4 CASSGTGSTDTQYF
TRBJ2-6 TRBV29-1 CSVPQGSGANVLTF
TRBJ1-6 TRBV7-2 CASSPAGVNSPLHF